These T cell receptor beta chains were read from a single sample in a study of shared clonotypes between healthy human individuals. Sequenced by immunoSEQ multiplex PCR; TCRdb stores in-frame clones only, minus some. The sample records about 700,000 clones, over 65% being singletons. Sequencing was carried out using memory CD4+ T cells sorted from blood. All receptors come from a woman aged 25-40 years in good health. The CDR3 runs from the conserved cysteine through the conserved F or W. The order of the fields is V gene, J gene, CDR3 protein.

v_gene: TRBV5-1; j_gene: TRBJ2-5; CDR3aa: CASALKETQYF
v_gene: TRBV28; j_gene: TRBJ2-1; CDR3aa: CASSPPGGYEQFF
v_gene: TRBV7-8; j_gene: TRBJ1-1; CDR3aa: CASSWSGVHTEAFF
v_gene: TRBV7-9; j_gene: TRBJ2-1; CDR3aa: CASSLAVRSYNEQFF
v_gene: TRBV7-8; j_gene: TRBJ2-7; CDR3aa: CASSRPSATSGTPYEQYF
v_gene: TRBV5-8; j_gene: TRBJ2-5; CDR3aa: CASSLFWVGSSETQYF
v_gene: TRBV11-3; j_gene: TRBJ2-5; CDR3aa: CASSRGLAGVKETQYF
v_gene: TRBV28; j_gene: TRBJ2-5; CDR3aa: CASSPTSGKVETQYF
v_gene: TRBV5-1; j_gene: TRBJ2-7; CDR3aa: CASSVALERGTYEQYF
v_gene: TRBV7-9; j_gene: TRBJ1-5; CDR3aa: CASSRGPTWPQHF
v_gene: TRBV5-4; j_gene: TRBJ2-7; CDR3aa: CASSHLGQGDEQYF
v_gene: TRBV6-1; j_gene: TRBJ2-1; CDR3aa: CASRDVVSSYNEQFF
v_gene: TRBV7-9; j_gene: TRBJ2-7; CDR3aa: CASSLGRGEQYF
v_gene: TRBV19; j_gene: TRBJ1-4; CDR3aa: CASSKTGARSPEKLFF
v_gene: TRBV10-1; j_gene: TRBJ2-1; CDR3aa: CASRDRAFSYNEQFF
v_gene: TRBV7-2; j_gene: TRBJ2-2; CDR3aa: CASSFGAGDTGELFF
v_gene: TRBV11-2; j_gene: TRBJ2-5; CDR3aa: CASSLYEGLRPQETQYF
v_gene: TRBV28; j_gene: TRBJ2-6; CDR3aa: CASSSPSTGANVLTF
v_gene: TRBV5-1; j_gene: TRBJ2-2; CDR3aa: CASSLGTDLTGELFF
v_gene: TRBV28; j_gene: TRBJ2-3; CDR3aa: CATLPLDRGFQTDTQYF
v_gene: TRBV28; j_gene: TRBJ2-3; CDR3aa: CASTRRTGNTDTQYF
v_gene: TRBV18; j_gene: TRBJ2-7; CDR3aa: CASSPSGQLSYEQYF
v_gene: TRBV7-9; j_gene: TRBJ2-2; CDR3aa: CAVDYAVDGELFF
v_gene: TRBV5-1; j_gene: TRBJ1-5; CDR3aa: CASSISGRNQPQHF
v_gene: TRBV28; j_gene: TRBJ2-1; CDR3aa: CASSGSMYNEQFF
v_gene: TRBV7-2; j_gene: TRBJ1-1; CDR3aa: CASSLGISGDTEAFF
v_gene: TRBV5-1; j_gene: TRBJ2-7; CDR3aa: CASSRQGASYEQYF
v_gene: TRBV5-1; j_gene: TRBJ2-7; CDR3aa: CASSAPTRTRNAEQYF
v_gene: TRBV5-4; j_gene: TRBJ1-2; CDR3aa: CASSPRLGQNFYGYTF
v_gene: TRBV11-2; j_gene: TRBJ2-3; CDR3aa: CASSLDLRFQRTVTDTQYF
v_gene: TRBV27; j_gene: TRBJ2-1; CDR3aa: CASSLSVLAGYNEQFF
v_gene: TRBV28; j_gene: TRBJ2-7; CDR3aa: CASSFGIPSYEQYF
v_gene: TRBV9; j_gene: TRBJ2-2; CDR3aa: CASSVSGLYTGELFF
v_gene: TRBV19; j_gene: TRBJ1-4; CDR3aa: CASRAGGAGGEKLFF
v_gene: TRBV4-1; j_gene: TRBJ2-1; CDR3aa: CASSQRTMGLDYNEQFF
v_gene: TRBV5-6; j_gene: TRBJ1-5; CDR3aa: CASSLVGGNQPQHF
v_gene: TRBV5-4; j_gene: TRBJ2-1; CDR3aa: CASELAGSYNEQFF
v_gene: TRBV29-1; j_gene: TRBJ2-1; CDR3aa: CSVPGLAPYNEQFF
v_gene: TRBV28; j_gene: TRBJ1-5; CDR3aa: CASRKGRRRRDDKQPQHF
v_gene: TRBV19; j_gene: TRBJ2-1; CDR3aa: CASSIDRGVSSYNEQFF
v_gene: TRBV27; j_gene: TRBJ1-5; CDR3aa: CASSFSEENQPQHF
v_gene: TRBV14; j_gene: TRBJ2-3; CDR3aa: CASSQVSGHRRDTQYF
v_gene: TRBV5-1; j_gene: TRBJ2-1; CDR3aa: CASSLDGVSNEQFF
v_gene: TRBV2; j_gene: TRBJ2-2; CDR3aa: CASRTGLQNTGELFF
v_gene: TRBV21-1; j_gene: TRBJ2-3; CDR3aa: CASSPMTGLAARVSTDTQYF
v_gene: TRBV30; j_gene: TRBJ2-5; CDR3aa: CAWSVGDRAHF
v_gene: TRBV7-2; j_gene: TRBJ2-1; CDR3aa: CASSPTLAESSYNEQFF
v_gene: TRBV29-1; j_gene: TRBJ1-1; CDR3aa: CSVEDTPTEAFF
v_gene: TRBV10-2; j_gene: TRBJ1-1; CDR3aa: CASSPPDRGLIWNTEAFF
v_gene: TRBV5-1; j_gene: TRBJ2-3; CDR3aa: CASSLEGRVDVDTQYF
v_gene: TRBV28; j_gene: TRBJ1-2; CDR3aa: CASSFRMFHTF
v_gene: TRBV6-5; j_gene: TRBJ1-1; CDR3aa: CASSPSKGALEAFF
v_gene: TRBV6-1; j_gene: TRBJ1-6; CDR3aa: CASSGPRGGADSPLHF